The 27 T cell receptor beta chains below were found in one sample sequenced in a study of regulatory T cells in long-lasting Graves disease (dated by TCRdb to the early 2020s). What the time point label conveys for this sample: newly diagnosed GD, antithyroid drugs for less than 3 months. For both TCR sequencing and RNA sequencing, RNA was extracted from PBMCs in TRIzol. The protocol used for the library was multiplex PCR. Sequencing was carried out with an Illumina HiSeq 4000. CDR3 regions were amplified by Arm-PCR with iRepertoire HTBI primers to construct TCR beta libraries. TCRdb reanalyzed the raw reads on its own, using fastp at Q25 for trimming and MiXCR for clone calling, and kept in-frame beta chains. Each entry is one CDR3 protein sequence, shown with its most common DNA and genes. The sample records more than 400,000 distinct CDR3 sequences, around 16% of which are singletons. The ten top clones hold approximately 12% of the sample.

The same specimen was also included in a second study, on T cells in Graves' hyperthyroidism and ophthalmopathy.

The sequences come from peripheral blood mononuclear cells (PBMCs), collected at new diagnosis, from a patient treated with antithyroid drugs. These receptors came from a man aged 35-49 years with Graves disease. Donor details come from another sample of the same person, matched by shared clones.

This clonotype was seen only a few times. CDR3 sequence: CASRTDRAGQPQHF. The CDR3 nucleotides are TGTGCCAGCAGAACCGACAGGGCCGGACAGCCCCAGCATTTT. The chain has TRBV6-1 and TRBJ1-5, with 7 nucleotides matching TRBD1. The germline V gene has CDR1 MNHNS and CDR2 SASEGT. With V trimmed by 6 bases and J by 7 bases, 9 bases remained unmatched. The CDR3 has 14 residues.

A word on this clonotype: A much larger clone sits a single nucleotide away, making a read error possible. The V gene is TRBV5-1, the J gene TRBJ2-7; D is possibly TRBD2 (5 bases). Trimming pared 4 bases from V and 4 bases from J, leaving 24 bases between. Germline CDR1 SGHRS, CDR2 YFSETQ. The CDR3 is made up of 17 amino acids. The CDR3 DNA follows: TGCGCCAGCAGCACGGGGAGTAAAGGGAGCAATCAATACGAGCAGTACTTC. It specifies CASSTGSKGSNQYEQYF.

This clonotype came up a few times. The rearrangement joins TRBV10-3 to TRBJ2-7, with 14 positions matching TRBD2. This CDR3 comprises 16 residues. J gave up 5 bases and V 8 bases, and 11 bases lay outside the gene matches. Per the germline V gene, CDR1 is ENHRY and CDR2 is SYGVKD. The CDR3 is CAIGGTSGRTTDEQYF. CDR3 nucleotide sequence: TGTGCCATCGGGGGGACTAGCGGGAGAACCACCGACGAGCAGTACTTC.

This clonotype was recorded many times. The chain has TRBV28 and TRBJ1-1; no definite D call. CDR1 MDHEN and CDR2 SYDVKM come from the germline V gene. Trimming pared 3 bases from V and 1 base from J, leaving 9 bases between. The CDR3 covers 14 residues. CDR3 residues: CASSLGIKNTEAFF. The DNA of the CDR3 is TGTGCCAGCAGTTTGGGGATTAAGAACACTGAAGCTTTCTTT.

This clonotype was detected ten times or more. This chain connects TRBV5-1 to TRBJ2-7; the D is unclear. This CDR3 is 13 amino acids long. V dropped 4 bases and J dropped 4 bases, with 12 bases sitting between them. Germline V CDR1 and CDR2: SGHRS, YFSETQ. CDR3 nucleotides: TGCGCCAGCAGCCCTATCGGCGGATACGAGCAGTACTTC. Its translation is CASSPIGGYEQYF.

CDR3 residues: CASTPGTSGRIAETQYF. The CDR3 DNA follows: TGCGCCAGCACCCCCGGGACTAGCGGGAGAATTGCGGAGACCCAGTACTTC. The chain combines TRBV5-1 with TRBJ2-5; 14 bases line up with TRBD2. J gave up 5 bases and V 6 bases, and 12 bases lay outside the gene matches. This CDR3 is built from 17 residues. The germline V gene encodes CDR1 SGHRS and CDR2 YFSETQ.

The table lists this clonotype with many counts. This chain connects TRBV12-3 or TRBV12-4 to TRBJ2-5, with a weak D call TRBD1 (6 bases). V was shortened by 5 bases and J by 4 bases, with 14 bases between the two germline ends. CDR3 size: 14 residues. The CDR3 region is CASSKQGNRETQYF. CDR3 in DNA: TGTGCCAGCAGTAAACAGGGTAATCGAGAGACCCAGTACTTC.

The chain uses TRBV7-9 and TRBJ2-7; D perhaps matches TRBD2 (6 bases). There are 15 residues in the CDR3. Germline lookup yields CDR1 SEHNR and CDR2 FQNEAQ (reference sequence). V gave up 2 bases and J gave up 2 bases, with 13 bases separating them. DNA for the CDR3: TGTGCCAGCAGCTTAAGCGGGCCCTCTACCTACGAGCAGTACTTC. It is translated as CASSLSGPSTYEQYF.

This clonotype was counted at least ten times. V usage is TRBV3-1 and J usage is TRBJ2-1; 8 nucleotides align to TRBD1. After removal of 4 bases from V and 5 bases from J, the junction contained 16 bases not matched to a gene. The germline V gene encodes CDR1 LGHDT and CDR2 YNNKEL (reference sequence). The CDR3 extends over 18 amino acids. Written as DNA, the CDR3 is TGTGCCAGCAGCCTCGGGACAGGAGGAGTAGCTTTCGACAATGAGCAGTTCTTC. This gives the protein CASSLGTGGVAFDNEQFF.

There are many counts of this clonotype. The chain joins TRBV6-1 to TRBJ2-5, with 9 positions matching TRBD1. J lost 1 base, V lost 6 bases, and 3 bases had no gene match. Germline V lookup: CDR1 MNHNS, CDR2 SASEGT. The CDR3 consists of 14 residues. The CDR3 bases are TGTGCCAGCAGGTTGACAGGGGGCCAAGAGACCCAGTACTTC. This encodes CASRLTGGQETQYF.

The CDR3 DNA reads TGCGCCAGCAGCCATAGGGGTCCTCAAAACATTCAGTACTTC. As protein: CASSHRGPQNIQYF. The chain carries TRBV4-1 and TRBJ2-4; a possible D gene is TRBD1 (5 bases). Germline V gene data show CDR1 as MGHRA and CDR2 as YSYEKL. Trimming shortened V by 3 bases and J by 5 bases, and 11 bases separated the two germline ends. The CDR3 length is 14 residues.

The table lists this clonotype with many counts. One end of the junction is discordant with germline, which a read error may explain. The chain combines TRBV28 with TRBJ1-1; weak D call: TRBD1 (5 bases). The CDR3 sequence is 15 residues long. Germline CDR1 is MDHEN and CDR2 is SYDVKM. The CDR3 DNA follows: TGTGCCAGCAGTCCCCGGGGCAGTGTGAACAGTGAAGCTTTCTTT. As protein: CASSPRGSVNSEAFF.

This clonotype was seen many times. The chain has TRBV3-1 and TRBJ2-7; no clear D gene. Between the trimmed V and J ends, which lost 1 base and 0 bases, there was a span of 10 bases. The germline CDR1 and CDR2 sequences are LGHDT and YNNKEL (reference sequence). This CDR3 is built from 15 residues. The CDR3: CASSQGQSNSYEQYF. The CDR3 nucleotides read TGTGCCAGCAGCCAAGGGCAGTCCAACTCCTACGAGCAGTACTTC.

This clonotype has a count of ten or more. The CDR3, as DNA: TGTGCCAGCAGCGTCGGGGGGCAAGAGACCCAGTACTTC. Translated, it gives CASSVGGQETQYF. The chain recombines TRBV28 with TRBJ2-5; 7 nucleotides align to TRBD2. This CDR3 has 13 amino acids. Germline CDR1 is MDHEN and CDR2 is SYDVKM. V shed 6 bases, J shed 2 bases, and the junction held 3 bases outside the gene matches.

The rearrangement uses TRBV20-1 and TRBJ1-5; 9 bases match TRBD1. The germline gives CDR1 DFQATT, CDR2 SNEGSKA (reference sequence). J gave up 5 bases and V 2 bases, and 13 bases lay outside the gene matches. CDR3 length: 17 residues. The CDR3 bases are TGCAGTGCTAGAATTAGGACCGGGACAGGGTACGATCAGCCCCAGCATTTT. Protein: CSARIRTGTGYDQPQHF.

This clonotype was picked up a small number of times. In DNA, the CDR3 is TGCAGCGTTGCACGGCGCACAGATACGCAGTATTTT. Its translation is CSVARRTDTQYF. The J gene is TRBJ2-3, the V gene TRBV29-1; D gene unclear. The CDR3 has 12 amino acids. V was clipped by 4 bases and J by 1 base, with 6 bases between them. Germline-derived CDR1 and CDR2 are SQVTM and ANQGSEA.

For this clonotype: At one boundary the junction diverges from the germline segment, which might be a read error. The CDR3 DNA follows: TGTGCCACCAGTGAGACGGGTCTGATACAGCCCCAGCATTTT. Translation: CATSETGLIQPQHF. The chain combines TRBV2 with TRBJ1-5; no reliable D call. CDR1 and CDR2 from the germline V gene are SNHLY and FYNNEI. CDR3 length: 14 residues.

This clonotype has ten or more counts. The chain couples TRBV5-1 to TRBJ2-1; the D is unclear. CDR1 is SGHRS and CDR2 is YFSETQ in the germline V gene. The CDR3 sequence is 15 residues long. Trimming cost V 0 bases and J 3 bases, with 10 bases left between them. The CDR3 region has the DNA TGCGCCAGCAGCTTGGCCTCCAGCGACTACAATGAGCAGTTCTTC. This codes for CASSLASSDYNEQFF.

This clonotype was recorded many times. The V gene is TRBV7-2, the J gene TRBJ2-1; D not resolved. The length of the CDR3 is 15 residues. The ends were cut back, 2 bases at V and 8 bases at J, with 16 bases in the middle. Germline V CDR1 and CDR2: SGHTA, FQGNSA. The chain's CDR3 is CASSLRWAAVDEQFF. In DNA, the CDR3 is TGTGCCAGCAGCTTACGATGGGCGGCGGTGGATGAGCAGTTCTTC.

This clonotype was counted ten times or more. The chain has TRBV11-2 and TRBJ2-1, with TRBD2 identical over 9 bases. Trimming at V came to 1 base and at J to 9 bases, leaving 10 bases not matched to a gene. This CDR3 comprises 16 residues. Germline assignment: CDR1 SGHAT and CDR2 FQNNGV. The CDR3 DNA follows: TGTGCCAGCAGCTTAGGGCGTAGCGGGAGTTGGACTGAGCAGTTCTTC. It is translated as CASSLGRSGSWTEQFF.

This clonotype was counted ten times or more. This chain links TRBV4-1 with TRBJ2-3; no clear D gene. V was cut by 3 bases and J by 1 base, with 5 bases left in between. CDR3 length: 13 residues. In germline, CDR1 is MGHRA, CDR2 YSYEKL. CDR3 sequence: CASSHPRTDTQYF. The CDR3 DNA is TGCGCCAGCAGCCATCCACGCACAGATACGCAGTATTTT.

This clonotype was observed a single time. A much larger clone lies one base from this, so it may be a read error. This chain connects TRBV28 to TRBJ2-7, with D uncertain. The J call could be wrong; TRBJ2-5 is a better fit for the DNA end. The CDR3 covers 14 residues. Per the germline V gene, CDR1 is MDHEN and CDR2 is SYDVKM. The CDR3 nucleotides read TGTGCCAGCAGTGATTTCGGGCGACCGGAGACCCAGTACTTC. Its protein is CASSDFGRPETQYF.

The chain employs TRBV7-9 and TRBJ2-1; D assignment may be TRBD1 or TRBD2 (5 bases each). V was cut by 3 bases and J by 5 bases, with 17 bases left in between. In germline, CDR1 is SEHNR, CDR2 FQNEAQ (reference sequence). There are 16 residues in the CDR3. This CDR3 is CASSLGRPEGHNEQFF. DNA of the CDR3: TGTGCCAGCAGCTTGGGGCGCCCTGAGGGTCACAATGAGCAGTTCTTC.

The CDR3 region is CASSGRLAGGTYNEQFF. The CDR3 DNA sequence: TGTGCCAGCAGTGGCCGATTGGCGGGAGGCACCTACAATGAGCAGTTCTTC. V is TRBV25-1 and J is TRBJ2-1; 8 bases are shared with TRBD2. The CDR3 covers 17 residues. J was trimmed by 2 bases and V by 4 bases; bases with no gene match: 10. Germline CDR1 and CDR2: MGHDK and SYGVNS.

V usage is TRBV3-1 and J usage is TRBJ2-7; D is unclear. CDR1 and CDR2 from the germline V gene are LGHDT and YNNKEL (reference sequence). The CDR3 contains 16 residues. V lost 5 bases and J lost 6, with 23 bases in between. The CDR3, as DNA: TGTGCCAGCAGCGCGCGATTTGACATGTATGGGATCGAGCAGTACTTC. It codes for CASSARFDMYGIEQYF.

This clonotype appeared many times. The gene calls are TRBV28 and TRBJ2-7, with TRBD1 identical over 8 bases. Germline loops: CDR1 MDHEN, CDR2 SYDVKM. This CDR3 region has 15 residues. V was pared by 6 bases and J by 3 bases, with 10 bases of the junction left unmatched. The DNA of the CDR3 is TGTGCCAGCAGCCGAAGACAGGGGAGGAGCTACGAGCAGTACTTC. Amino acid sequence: CASSRRQGRSYEQYF.

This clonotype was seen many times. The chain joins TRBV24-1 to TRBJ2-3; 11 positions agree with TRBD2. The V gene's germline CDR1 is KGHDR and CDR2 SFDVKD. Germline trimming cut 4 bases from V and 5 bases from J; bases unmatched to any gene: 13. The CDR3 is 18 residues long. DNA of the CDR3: TGTGCCACCAGTGACGGTTCTAAACTAGCGGGAGTGGGAGATACGCAGTATTTT. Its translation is CATSDGSKLAGVGDTQYF.